This T cell receptor (beta chain) originates from a study of blood T cell repertoires in COVID-19. Background on the study: The study drew acute and convalescent COVID-19 samples from the United States, Italy and Spain.

How the authors handled the data: The authors estimated nucleated cell counts from reference gene primer amplification. TCRdb keeps only in-frame clones here, not all; method: immunoSEQ multiplex PCR. The V and J calls and clone size are taken from that table; D and trimming were inferred from the DNA. Seen here are approximately 240,000 clones, approximately 79% observed once, and the top ten hold 4% to 4.5%. Between the trimmed V and J ends, which lost 5 bases and 3 bases, there was a span of 11 bases. Germline V gene lookup returns CDR1 LNHDA and CDR2 SQIVND (reference sequence). CDR3 length equals 14 residues.

This chain links TRBV19 with TRBJ2-4; weak D call: TRBD1 (5 bases). Sequenced sample: peripheral blood. The sequence came from a woman between 40 and 55 years old with active or convalescent COVID-19. The CDR3 loop reads CASSLQGNKNIQYF. The CDR3 region has the DNA TGTGCCAGTAGTCTCCAGGGCAACAAAAACATTCAGTACTTC.